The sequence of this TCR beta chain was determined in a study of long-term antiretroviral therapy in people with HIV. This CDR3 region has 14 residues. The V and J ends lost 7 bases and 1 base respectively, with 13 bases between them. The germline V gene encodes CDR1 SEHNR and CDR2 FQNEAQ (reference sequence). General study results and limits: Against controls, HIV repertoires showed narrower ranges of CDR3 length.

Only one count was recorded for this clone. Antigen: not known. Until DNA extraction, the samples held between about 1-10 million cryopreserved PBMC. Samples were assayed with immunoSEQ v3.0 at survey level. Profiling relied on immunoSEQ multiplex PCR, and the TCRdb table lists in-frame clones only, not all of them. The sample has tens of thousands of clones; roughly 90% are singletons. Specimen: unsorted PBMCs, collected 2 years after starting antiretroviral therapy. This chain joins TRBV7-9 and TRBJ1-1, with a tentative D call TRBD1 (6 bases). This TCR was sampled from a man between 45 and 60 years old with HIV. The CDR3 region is CASTSGTTNTEAFF. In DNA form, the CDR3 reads TGTGCCAGCACTTCCGGGACAACGAACACTGAAGCTTTCTTT.